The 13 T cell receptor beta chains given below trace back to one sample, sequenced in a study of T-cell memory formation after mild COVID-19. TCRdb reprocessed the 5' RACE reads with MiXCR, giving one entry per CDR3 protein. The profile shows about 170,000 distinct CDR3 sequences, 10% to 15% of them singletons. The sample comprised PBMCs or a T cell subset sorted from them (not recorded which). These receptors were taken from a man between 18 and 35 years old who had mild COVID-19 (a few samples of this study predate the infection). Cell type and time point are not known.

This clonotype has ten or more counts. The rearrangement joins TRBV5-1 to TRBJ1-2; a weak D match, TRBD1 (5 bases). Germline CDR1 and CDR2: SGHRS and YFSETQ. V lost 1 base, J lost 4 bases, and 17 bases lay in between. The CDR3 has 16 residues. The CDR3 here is CASSLSGGVASYGYTF. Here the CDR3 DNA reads TGCGCCAGCAGCTTGTCAGGAGGGGTTGCGAGCTATGGCTACACCTTC.

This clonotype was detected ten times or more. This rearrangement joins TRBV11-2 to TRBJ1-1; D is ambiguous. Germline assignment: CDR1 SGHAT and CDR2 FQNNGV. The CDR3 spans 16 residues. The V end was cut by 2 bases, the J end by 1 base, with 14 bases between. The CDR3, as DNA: TGTGCCAGCAGCTTAACAGTCGGCGTGGGGAACACTGAAGCTTTCTTT. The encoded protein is CASSLTVGVGNTEAFF.

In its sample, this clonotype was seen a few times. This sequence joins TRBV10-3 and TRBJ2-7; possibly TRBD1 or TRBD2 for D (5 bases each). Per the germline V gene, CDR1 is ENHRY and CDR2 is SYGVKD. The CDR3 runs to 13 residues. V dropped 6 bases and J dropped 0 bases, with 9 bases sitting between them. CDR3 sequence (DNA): TGTGCCATCAGCCGGGACGGCTCCTACGAGCAGTACGTC. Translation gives CAISRDGSYEQYV.

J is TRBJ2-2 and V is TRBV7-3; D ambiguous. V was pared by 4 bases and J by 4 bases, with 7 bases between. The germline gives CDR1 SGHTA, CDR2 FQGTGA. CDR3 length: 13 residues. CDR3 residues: CASSWASTGELFF. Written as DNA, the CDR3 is TGTGCCAGCAGCTGGGCCTCCACCGGGGAGCTGTTTTTT.

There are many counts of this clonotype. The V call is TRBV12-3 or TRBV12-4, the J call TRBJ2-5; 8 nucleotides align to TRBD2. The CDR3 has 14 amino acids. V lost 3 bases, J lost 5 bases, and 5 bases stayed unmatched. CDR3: CASSFPGGEETQYF. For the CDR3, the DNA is TGTGCCAGCAGTTTTCCGGGGGGGGAGGAGACCCAGTACTTC.

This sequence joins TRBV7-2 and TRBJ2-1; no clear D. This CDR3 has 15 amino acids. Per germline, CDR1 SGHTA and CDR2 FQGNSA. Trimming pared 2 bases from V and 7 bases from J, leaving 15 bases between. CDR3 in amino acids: CASSLRAALGNEQFF. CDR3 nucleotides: TGTGCCAGCAGCTTAAGGGCGGCTCTTGGTAATGAGCAGTTCTTC.

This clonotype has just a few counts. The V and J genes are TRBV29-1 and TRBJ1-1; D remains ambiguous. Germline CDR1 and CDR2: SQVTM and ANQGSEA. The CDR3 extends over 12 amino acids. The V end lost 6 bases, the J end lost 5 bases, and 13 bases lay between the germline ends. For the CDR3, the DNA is TGCAGCGTAGCTAAGCCTGAGACTGAAGCTTTCTTT. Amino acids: CSVAKPETEAFF. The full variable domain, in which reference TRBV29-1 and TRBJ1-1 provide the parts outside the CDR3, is SAVISQKPSRDICQRGTSLTIQCQVDSQVTMMFWYRQQPGQSLTLIATANQGSEATYESGFVIDKFPISRPNLTFSTLTVSNMSPEDSSIYLCSVAKPETEAFFGQGTRLTVV.

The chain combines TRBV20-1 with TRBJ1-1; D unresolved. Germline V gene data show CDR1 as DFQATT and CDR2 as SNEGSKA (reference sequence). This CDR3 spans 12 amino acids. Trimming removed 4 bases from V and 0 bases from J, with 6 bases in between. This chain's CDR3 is CSATRLNTEAFF. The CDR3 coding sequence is TGCAGTGCTACCAGGCTGAACACTGAAGCTTTCTTT.

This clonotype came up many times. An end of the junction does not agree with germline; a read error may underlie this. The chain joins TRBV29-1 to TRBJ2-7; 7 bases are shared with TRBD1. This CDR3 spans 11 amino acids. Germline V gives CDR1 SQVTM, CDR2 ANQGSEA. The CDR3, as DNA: TGCAGCGTTGAAGATGGGGACAGCGCCGACTTC. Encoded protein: CSVEDGDSADF.

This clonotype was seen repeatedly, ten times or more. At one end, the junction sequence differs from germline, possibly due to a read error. CDR3 nucleotide sequence: TGCGCCAGCAGCACACCAGGAGGGGAGACCCAGTACTTC. Protein: CASSTPGGETQYF. V and J are TRBV28 and TRBJ2-5, with TRBD2 as a possible D gene (6 bases). The length of the CDR3 is 13 residues. The germline CDR1 and CDR2 sequences are MDHEN and SYDVKM.

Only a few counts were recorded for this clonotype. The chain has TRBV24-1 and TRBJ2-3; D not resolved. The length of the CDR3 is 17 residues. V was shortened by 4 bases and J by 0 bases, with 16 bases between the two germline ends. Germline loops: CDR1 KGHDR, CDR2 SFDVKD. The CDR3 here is CATSDQEKGSSTDTQYF. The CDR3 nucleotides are TGTGCCACCAGTGACCAAGAAAAGGGATCTAGCACAGATACGCAGTATTTT.

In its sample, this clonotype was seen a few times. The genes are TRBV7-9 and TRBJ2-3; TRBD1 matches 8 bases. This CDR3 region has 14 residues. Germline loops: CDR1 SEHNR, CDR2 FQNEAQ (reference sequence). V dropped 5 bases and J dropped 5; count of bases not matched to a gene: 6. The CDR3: CASSTGQAGDTQYF. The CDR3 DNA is TGTGCCAGCAGCACGGGACAGGCGGGAGATACGCAGTATTTT.

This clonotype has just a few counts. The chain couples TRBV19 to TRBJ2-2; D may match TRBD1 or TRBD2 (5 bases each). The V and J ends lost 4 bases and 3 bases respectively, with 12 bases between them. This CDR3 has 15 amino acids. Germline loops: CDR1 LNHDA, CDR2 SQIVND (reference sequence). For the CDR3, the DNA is TGTGCCAGTAGTAAATGGGGGACCGACACCGGGGAGCTGTTTTTT. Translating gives CASSKWGTDTGELFF.